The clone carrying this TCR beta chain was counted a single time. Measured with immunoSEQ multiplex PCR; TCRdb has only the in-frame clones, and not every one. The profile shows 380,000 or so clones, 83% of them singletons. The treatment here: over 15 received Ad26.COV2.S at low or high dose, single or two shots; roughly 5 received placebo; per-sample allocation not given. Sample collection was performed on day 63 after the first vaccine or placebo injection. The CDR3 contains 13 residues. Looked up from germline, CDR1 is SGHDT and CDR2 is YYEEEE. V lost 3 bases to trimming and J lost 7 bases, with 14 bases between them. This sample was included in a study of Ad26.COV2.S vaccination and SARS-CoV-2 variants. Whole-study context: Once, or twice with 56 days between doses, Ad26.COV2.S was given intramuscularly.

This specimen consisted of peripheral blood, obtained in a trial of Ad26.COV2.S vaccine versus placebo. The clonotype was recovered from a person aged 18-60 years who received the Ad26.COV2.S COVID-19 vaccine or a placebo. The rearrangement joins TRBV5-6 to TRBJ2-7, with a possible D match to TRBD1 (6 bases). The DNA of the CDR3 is TGTGCCAGCAGCTCCCAGGGGAGTGAAGAGCAGTACTTC. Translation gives CASSSQGSEEQYF. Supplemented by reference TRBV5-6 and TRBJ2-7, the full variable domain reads DAGVTQSPTHLIKTRGQQVTLRCSPKSGHDTVSWYQQALGQGPQFIFQYYEEEERQRGNFPDRFSGHQFPNYSSELNVNALLLGDSALYLCASSSQGSEEQYFGPGTRLTVT.